These T cell receptor beta chains were read from a single sample in a study of blood T cells in healthy people across ages. TCRdb used MiXCR to reprocess the 5' RACE reads, holding one entry per CDR3 protein. The data hold 1.5 million to 2 million distinct CDR3 sequences, with approximately 39% observed a single time. Sequenced material: blood. Receptors were obtained from a human donor in good health. Each CDR3 is given with its conserved first and last residue. A D gene is named only where the DNA matches it firmly.

v_call: TRBV7-2
j_call: TRBJ2-5
d_call: -
cdr3_aa: CASSLLALKYQETQYF

v_call: TRBV20-1
j_call: TRBJ1-1
d_call: TRBD1
cdr3_aa: CSARAQGAWAFF

v_call: TRBV10-3
j_call: TRBJ1-2
d_call: -
cdr3_aa: CANAADSNYGYTF

v_call: TRBV20-1
j_call: TRBJ1-2
d_call: -
cdr3_aa: CSARPLPGRGAGGNYGYTF

v_call: TRBV12-3/TRBV12-4
j_call: TRBJ2-5
d_call: -
cdr3_aa: CASSLGIREQETQYF

v_call: TRBV4-1
j_call: TRBJ1-4
d_call: TRBD1
cdr3_aa: CASSLTGEFNEKLFF

v_call: TRBV20-1
j_call: TRBJ2-5
d_call: TRBD2
cdr3_aa: CSAQGLAGGRIKETQYF

v_call: TRBV7-9
j_call: TRBJ1-1
d_call: TRBD1
cdr3_aa: CASSRQGALGTEAFF

v_call: TRBV28
j_call: TRBJ1-2
d_call: TRBD1
cdr3_aa: CASSKPGQRRSYTF

v_call: TRBV6-6
j_call: TRBJ1-2
d_call: -
cdr3_aa: CASGSGTTNYGYTF

v_call: TRBV6-5
j_call: TRBJ2-7
d_call: TRBD2
cdr3_aa: CASRTSGGCYEQYF

v_call: TRBV9
j_call: TRBJ2-1
d_call: TRBD2
cdr3_aa: CASSVEGAGGNEQFF

v_call: TRBV25-1
j_call: TRBJ2-7
d_call: TRBD1
cdr3_aa: CASSEDRATYEQYF

v_call: TRBV9
j_call: TRBJ1-2
d_call: -
cdr3_aa: CASSDDSPRQYTF

v_call: TRBV28
j_call: TRBJ2-5
d_call: -
cdr3_aa: CASSLRGDYQETQYF

v_call: TRBV7-2
j_call: -
d_call: TRBD2
cdr3_aa: CTSSLRTSGSFNEQYF

v_call: TRBV7-3
j_call: TRBJ2-5
d_call: TRBD2
cdr3_aa: CASSPRGGSIETQYF

v_call: TRBV5-1
j_call: TRBJ2-3
d_call: -
cdr3_aa: CASSLDRVTDTQYF